Here is one T cell receptor beta chain with its context. The target antigen is unknown. Sequencing of the DNA from cultured CD4+ T cells was carried out with the Oncomine TCR Beta short-read assay. One entry per CDR3 protein results from TCRdb running MiXCR on the PCR reads. Of 9,500 to 15,000 distinct CDR3 sequences detected, 30% to 35% appear once; the ten largest clones hold approximately 35%. The treatment: 10-day PBMC culture with coronavirus spike peptide pools or control peptides (ViraFEST assay). This sample is part of a study of vaccination and CD4 T cells after COVID-19. Study summary: In the convalescent cohort, there were six males and four females, two of them Hispanic. Controls had a CEFX pool, an HIV-1 Nef pool, or no peptide added.

This TCR was recovered from a human donor who received a COVID-19 vaccine. Source: CD4+ T cells from blood, cultured in vitro, taken before SARS-CoV-2 vaccination.

In DNA, the CDR3 is TGTGCCAGCAGCTTAACGGCCCCAGGCGCTGAAGCTTTCTTT. Amino acid sequence: CASSLTAPGAEAFF. V gene TRBV7-9 combines with J gene TRBJ1-1; D gene ambiguous. The germline V gene has CDR1 SEHNR and CDR2 FQNEAQ (reference sequence). V was trimmed by 2 bases and J by 6 bases, leaving 13 bases between them. The CDR3 is made up of 14 amino acids. Full variable domain (rest looked up from reference TRBV7-9 and TRBJ1-1): DTGVSQNPRHKITKRGQNVTFRCDPISEHNRLYWYRQTLGQGPEFLTYFQNEAQLEKSRLLSDRFSAERPKGSFSTLEIQRTEQGDSAMYLCASSLTAPGAEAFFGQGTRLTVV.